This is a list of T cell receptor beta chains from one sample in a study of cytomegalovirus exposure and HLA in healthy donors. Assay: immunoSEQ multiplex PCR; the TCRdb copy retains only in-frame clones and omits some. The sample carries about 210,000 clones, 75% to 80% recorded once. Sequences were obtained from PBMCs. Receptors originate from a male donor in good health and CMV-seronegative. Both conserved end residues are part of each CDR3. The order of the fields is V gene, J gene, clone size, D gene, CDR3 protein, CDR3 DNA. A D gene is named only where the DNA matches it firmly. A clone size is listed for some rows: how often the clone was seen (once, few, many), or a class if it is expanded.

TRBV15,TRBJ2-7,NA,NA,CATSRDRGYEQYF,TGTGCCACCAGCAGAGATCGGGGATACGAGCAGTACTTC
TRBV27,TRBJ1-1,NA,TRBD1,CASNSEGADTEAFF,TGTGCCAGCAATTCTGAGGGGGCGGATACTGAAGCTTTCTTT
TRBV28,TRBJ2-7,NA,NA,CASSLSSLVSYEQYF,TGTGCCAGCAGTCTCAGTTCCCTAGTTAGCTACGAGCAGTACTTC
TRBV5-4,TRBJ2-7,NA,TRBD2,CASSPTSASYEQYF,TGTGCCAGCAGCCCCACTAGCGCCTCCTACGAGCAGTACTTC
TRBV7-2,TRBJ1-1,NA,NA,CASSFRGLGTEAFF,TGTGCCAGCAGCTTCAGGGGATTGGGCACTGAAGCTTTCTTT
TRBV6-5,TRBJ1-6,NA,TRBD1,CASSSRDRGGSPLHF,TGTGCCAGCAGTTCCCGGGACAGGGGCGGTTCACCCCTCCACTTT
TRBV4-2,TRBJ2-3,NA,TRBD1,CASSLRTGTDTQYF,TGTGCCAGCAGCTTACGGACAGGGACAGATACGCAGTATTTT
TRBV5-1,TRBJ1-2,NA,TRBD1,CASSTKTGLSGYTF,TGCGCCAGCAGCACTAAGACAGGGTTGAGTGGCTACACCTTC
TRBV30,TRBJ2-5,NA,NA,CAWTGGETQYF,TGTGCCTGGACTGGGGGGGAGACCCAGTACTTC
TRBV4-3,TRBJ2-3,once,NA,CASSQAFGQTARDTQYF,TGCGCCAGCAGCCAAGCCTTTGGACAGACCGCAAGAGATACGCAGTATTTT
TRBV29-1,TRBJ1-1,NA,TRBD1,CSVGSDRDTEAFF,TGCAGCGTGGGATCGGACAGGGACACTGAAGCTTTCTTT
TRBV7-9,TRBJ2-7,NA,NA,CASSSSGTRTYEQYF,TGTGCCAGCAGTTCCTCGGGAACTAGAACCTACGAGCAGTACTTC
TRBV28,TRBJ1-2,once,NA,CASSPTGNGYTF,TGTGCCAGCAGTCCAACAGGGAATGGCTACACCTTC
TRBV7-9,TRBJ2-1,NA,TRBD1,CASSTGTGGRNEQFF,TGTGCCAGCAGCACCGGGACAGGGGGTCGCAATGAGCAGTTCTTC
TRBV4-3,TRBJ2-6,NA,NA,CASSRYADGSSGANVLTF,TGCGCCAGCAGCCGTTATGCGGATGGAAGCTCTGGGGCCAACGTCCTGACTTTC
TRBV28,TRBJ1-2,NA,NA,CASSLERVYGYTF,TGTGCCAGCAGTTTAGAGAGGGTCTATGGCTACACCTTC
TRBV29-1,TRBJ1-1,NA,NA,CSVEDRNTEAFF,TGCAGCGTTGAAGACCGGAACACTGAAGCTTTCTTT
TRBV28,TRBJ2-5,NA,NA,CASSFGGHPQETQYF,TGTGCCAGCAGTTTCGGCGGTCACCCACAAGAGACCCAGTACTTC
TRBV6-4,TRBJ1-6,NA,NA,CASSDGPSSPLHF,TGTGCCAGCAGTGACGGGCCATCTTCACCCCTCCACTTT
TRBV29-1,TRBJ2-5,NA,NA,CSGGPTSMYQETQYF,TGCAGCGGGGGGCCTACAAGTATGTACCAAGAGACCCAGTACTTC
TRBV13,TRBJ2-2,once,TRBD1,CASSFDRATGELFF,TGTGCCAGCAGCTTCGACAGGGCCACCGGGGAGCTGTTTTTT
TRBV7-9,TRBJ1-1,NA,NA,CASSQQGSEAFF,TGTGCCAGCAGCCAACAGGGTTCTGAAGCTTTCTTT
TRBV10-3,TRBJ2-7,NA,TRBD1,CAIRPGQGSEQYF,TGTGCCATCAGGCCGGGACAGGGTAGCGAGCAGTACTTC
TRBV27,TRBJ2-5,NA,TRBD2,CASSYRRTSLGATQYF,TGTGCCAGCAGTTACCGGCGGACTAGCCTAGGGGCGACCCAGTACTTC
TRBV27,TRBJ1-6,NA,NA,CASSPWTVGGSPLHF,TGTGCCAGCAGTCCCTGGACAGTAGGGGGTTCACCCCTCCACTTT
TRBV9,TRBJ1-2,few,TRBD1,CASSVVTGGEGGYTF,TGTGCCAGCAGCGTAGTAACAGGGGGCGAGGGGGGCTACACCTTC
TRBV5-1,TRBJ1-5,NA,TRBD1,CASSLEGQGPQHF,TGCGCCAGCAGCTTGGAGGGACAGGGACCACAGCATTTT
TRBV29-1,TRBJ1-6,NA,TRBD1,CSVAIGQGNNSPLHF,TGCAGCGTTGCTATCGGACAGGGCAATAATTCACCCCTCCACTTT
TRBV11-3,TRBJ2-5,NA,NA,CASSLVTGGETQYF,TGTGCCAGCAGCTTAGTGACTGGGGGGGAGACCCAGTACTTC
TRBV2,TRBJ2-7,NA,NA,CASKGHLYEQYF,TGTGCCAGCAAAGGACACCTCTACGAGCAGTACTTC
TRBV29-1,TRBJ1-1,NA,TRBD1,CSVNRGPGTEAFF,TGCAGCGTAAACAGGGGGCCGGGGACTGAAGCTTTCTTT
TRBV5-4,TRBJ2-5,once,TRBD1,CASSPPGAGGETQYF,TGTGCCAGCAGCCCCCCTGGGGCAGGGGGAGAGACCCAGTACTTC
TRBV5-4,TRBJ2-7,once,TRBD1,CASGTELRTYEQYF,TGTGCCAGTGGGACAGAACTACGTACATACGAGCAGTACTTC
TRBV7-8,TRBJ2-7,NA,NA,CASSPSGTRQVYEQYF,TGTGCCAGCAGCCCATCTGGGACACGCCAAGTCTACGAGCAGTACTTC
TRBV27,TRBJ2-7,NA,NA,CASSDRAGIEQYF,TGTGCCAGCAGTGACCGAGCGGGTATAGAGCAGTACTTC
TRBV29-1,TRBJ2-1,NA,TRBD2,CSVDGLAGPSSSYNEQFF,TGCAGCGTTGATGGGCTAGCGGGACCGTCGAGCTCCTACAATGAGCAGTTCTTC
TRBV11-1,TRBJ2-1,NA,NA,CASSQQQGYNEQFF,TGTGCCAGCAGCCAACAACAGGGCTACAATGAGCAGTTCTTC
TRBV4-3,TRBJ2-3,NA,TRBD2,CASSHVAGGLVTDTQYF,TGCGCCAGCAGCCACGTAGCGGGGGGGCTGGTCACAGATACGCAGTATTTT
TRBV7-9,TRBJ2-2,NA,NA,CASSFDTAGARAGELFF,TGTGCCAGCAGCTTTGACACGGCTGGGGCTAGGGCCGGGGAGCTGTTTTTT
TRBV5-1,TRBJ2-7,NA,NA,CASSRGSYEQYF,TGCGCCAGCAGCCGGGGATCCTACGAGCAGTACTTC
TRBV6-4,TRBJ2-1,NA,NA,CASSDSGGEQFF,TGTGCCAGCAGTGACTCGGGAGGTGAGCAGTTCTTC
TRBV5-1,TRBJ1-2,NA,TRBD1,CASSLDPTGGHYGYTF,TGCGCCAGCAGCTTGGATCCAACAGGGGGTCACTATGGCTACACCTTC
TRBV7-8,TRBJ1-2,NA,TRBD1,CASSAIENRGFNYGYTF,TGTGCCAGCAGCGCCATCGAGAACAGGGGCTTCAACTATGGCTACACCTTC
TRBV11-3,TRBJ2-1,few,TRBD2,CASSLGWTSVYNEQFF,TGTGCCAGCAGCTTAGGGTGGACTAGCGTCTACAATGAGCAGTTCTTC
TRBV27,TRBJ2-7,NA,NA,CASRSRSGTPYRGSYEQYF,TGTGCCAGCAGGTCCAGGTCCGGGACGCCATATCGGGGGTCCTACGAGCAGTACTTC
TRBV6-5,TRBJ2-3,NA,TRBD2,CASSQSGKGDTQYF,TGTGCCAGCTCCCAGAGCGGGAAGGGAGATACGCAGTATTTT
TRBV4-1,TRBJ1-3,once,NA,CASSQDFGVLRDTIYF,TGCGCCAGCAGCCAAGATTTCGGAGTATTACGGGACACCATATATTTT
TRBV9,TRBJ2-3,once,TRBD2,CASSVGGWGGTDTQYF,TGTGCCAGCAGCGTGGGCGGGTGGGGGGGGACAGATACGCAGTATTTT
TRBV7-2,TRBJ1-5,NA,TRBD1,CASSLGTGSGPQHF,TGTGCCAGCAGCTTGGGGACAGGGTCGGGGCCCCAGCATTTT
TRBV28,TRBJ1-5,NA,TRBD1,CASSAPGQIQPQHF,TGTGCCAGCAGTGCACCGGGACAGATTCAGCCCCAGCATTTT
TRBV11-3,TRBJ2-1,NA,NA,CASSHILDNEQFF,TGTGCCAGCAGCCATATTCTAGACAATGAGCAGTTCTTC
TRBV14,TRBJ1-2,NA,TRBD1,CASSPIHRGTGYGYTF,TGTGCCAGCAGTCCGATACACAGGGGAACGGGCTATGGCTACACCTTC
TRBV29-1,TRBJ1-1,many,NA,CSVAPGWGMNTEAFF,TGCAGCGTCGCCCCAGGGTGGGGAATGAACACTGAAGCTTTCTTT
TRBV5-8,TRBJ1-3,NA,NA,CASSAGGAGNTIYF,TGTGCCAGCAGCGCCGGCGGGGCTGGAAACACCATATATTTT